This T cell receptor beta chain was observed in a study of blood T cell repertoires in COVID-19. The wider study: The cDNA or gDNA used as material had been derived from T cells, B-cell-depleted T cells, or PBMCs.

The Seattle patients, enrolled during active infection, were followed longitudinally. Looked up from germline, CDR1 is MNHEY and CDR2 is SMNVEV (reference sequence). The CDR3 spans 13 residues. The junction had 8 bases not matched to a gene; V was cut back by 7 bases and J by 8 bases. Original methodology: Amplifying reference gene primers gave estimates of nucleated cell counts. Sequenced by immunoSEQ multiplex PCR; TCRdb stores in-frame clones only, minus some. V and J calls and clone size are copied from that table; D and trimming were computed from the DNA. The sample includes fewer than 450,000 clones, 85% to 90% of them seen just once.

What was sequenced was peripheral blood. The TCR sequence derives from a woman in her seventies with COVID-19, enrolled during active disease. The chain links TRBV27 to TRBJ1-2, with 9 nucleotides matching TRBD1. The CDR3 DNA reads TGTGCCAGCACCCCCGGGACAGGGTACGGCTACACCTTC. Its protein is CASTPGTGYGYTF.